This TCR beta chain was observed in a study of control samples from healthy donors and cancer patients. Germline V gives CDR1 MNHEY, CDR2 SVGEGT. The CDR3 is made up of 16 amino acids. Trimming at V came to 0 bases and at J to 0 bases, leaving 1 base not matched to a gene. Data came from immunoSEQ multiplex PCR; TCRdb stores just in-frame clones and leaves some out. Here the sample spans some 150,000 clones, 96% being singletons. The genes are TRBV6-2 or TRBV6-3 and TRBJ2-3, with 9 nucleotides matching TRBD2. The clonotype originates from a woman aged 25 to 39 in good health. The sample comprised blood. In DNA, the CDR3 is TGTGCCAGCAGTTACTCTAGCGGGAGCAGCACAGATACGCAGTATTTT. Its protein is CASSYSSGSSTDTQYF.